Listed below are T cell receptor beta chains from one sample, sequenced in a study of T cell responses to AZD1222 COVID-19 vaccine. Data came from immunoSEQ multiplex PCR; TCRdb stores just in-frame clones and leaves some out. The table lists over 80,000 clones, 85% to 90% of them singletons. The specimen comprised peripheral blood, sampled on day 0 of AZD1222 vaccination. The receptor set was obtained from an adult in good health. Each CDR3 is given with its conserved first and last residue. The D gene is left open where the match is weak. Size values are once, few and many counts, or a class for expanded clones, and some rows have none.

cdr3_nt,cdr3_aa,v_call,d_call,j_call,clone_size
TGTGCCAGCTCACTACCCGGGAGCGGAGAAGAGACCCAGTACTTC,CASSLPGSGEETQYF,TRBV18,-,TRBJ2-5,-
TGTGCCAGCCGCGGGGGACGGCTTGAAGAGACCCAGTACTTC,CASRGGRLEETQYF,TRBV2,TRBD2,TRBJ2-5,-
TGCGCCAGCAGCTTTGGAGACAGGGGAGGAATGAACACTGAAGCTTTCTTT,CASSFGDRGGMNTEAFF,TRBV5-1,TRBD1,TRBJ1-1,-
TGTGCCAGCAGTGACTCTAGCGGGAGCCTTAATGAGCAGTTCTTC,CASSDSSGSLNEQFF,TRBV6-4,TRBD2,TRBJ2-1,few
TGTGCCAGCAGTTCGACCGGGACAGGAAGTACTATCTTC,CASSSTGTGSTIF,TRBV6-5,TRBD1,TRBJ2-7,-
TGTGCCAGCAGCCAAGAAGCGGGACTAGCGGGAGGCCACCCCTACGAGCAGTACTTC,CASSQEAGLAGGHPYEQYF,TRBV3-1/TRBV3-2,TRBD2,TRBJ2-7,-
TGTGCCAGCAGTCCATCGGGGGGCCCCTACGAGCAGTACTTC,CASSPSGGPYEQYF,TRBV28,-,TRBJ2-7,-
TGTGCCAGCAGCTTGGCGACTAGCGGCAGATTCTACGAGCAGTACTTC,CASSLATSGRFYEQYF,TRBV5-6,TRBD2,TRBJ2-7,-
TGTGCCAGCAGCTCGCGGACGCTAGAATCTGGCGATACGCAGTATTTT,CASSSRTLESGDTQYF,TRBV7-6,-,TRBJ2-3,-
TGTGCCAGCAGTTTATATGTAGCGGGAGGTGAGCAGTACTTC,CASSLYVAGGEQYF,TRBV27,TRBD2,TRBJ2-7,once
TGTGCCAGCAGCTCTACAGGACTCTATGGCTACACCTTC,CASSSTGLYGYTF,TRBV5-6,-,TRBJ1-2,-
TGTGCCAGTAGTGATGTGGGGTGGGGGGATTCAAACATTCAGTACTTC,CASSDVGWGDSNIQYF,TRBV19,-,TRBJ2-4,-
TGTGCCAGCAGCCTCCTAGGACAGAACACTGAAGCTTTCTTT,CASSLLGQNTEAFF,TRBV7-2,-,TRBJ1-1,-
TGTGCCAGCTCACTTGAAGTGACCTCTGGAAACACCATATATTTT,CASSLEVTSGNTIYF,TRBV18,-,TRBJ1-3,once
TGTGCCACCAGTAAGACAGGGGGCGTAGACGGCTACACCTTC,CATSKTGGVDGYTF,TRBV15,TRBD1,TRBJ1-2,-
TGTGCCAGCTCACCACCAGGCGGCAATCAGCCCCAGCATTTT,CASSPPGGNQPQHF,TRBV18,-,TRBJ1-5,-
TGCGCCAGCGGAACCGCTAGCACAGATACGCAGTATTTT,CASGTASTDTQYF,TRBV5-1,-,TRBJ2-3,once
TGTGCCAGCAGCCAAGATGTGGGGGCAATGGGAAACACCATATATTTT,CASSQDVGAMGNTIYF,TRBV4-2,-,TRBJ1-3,-
TGTGCTACTCGGGAGGGCAGCTCCTACGAGCAGTACTTC,CATREGSSYEQYF,TRBV10-3,TRBD2,TRBJ2-7,-
TGCGCCAGCAGCTTGCTCGGACTGGAAGAGACCCAGTACTTC,CASSLLGLEETQYF,TRBV5-1,-,TRBJ2-5,-
TGTGCCAGCAGTTTTATTAGCGGCACTGAAGCTTTCTTT,CASSFISGTEAFF,TRBV12-3/TRBV12-4,-,TRBJ1-1,-
TGTGCCACCAGCAGAGTTCAGGGGGCGACTGGGGCCAACGTCCTGACTTTC,CATSRVQGATGANVLTF,TRBV15,TRBD1,TRBJ2-6,-
TGTGCCAGCTCACGCGGGCCCGCCTACTCTGGGGCCAACGTCCTGACTTTC,CASSRGPAYSGANVLTF,TRBV18,-,TRBJ2-6,-
TGTGCCAGCAGCTCCACAGGGGGGAATGGCTACACCTTC,CASSSTGGNGYTF,TRBV7-3,TRBD1,TRBJ1-2,-
TGTGCCACCAGCAGAGACCTTAGGACAGGGGCCGGGGCGGCTTTCTTT,CATSRDLRTGAGAAFF,TRBV15,TRBD1,TRBJ1-1,-
TGTGCCAGCAGTATGGGGGGCGCACTGAACACTGAAGCTTTCTTT,CASSMGGALNTEAFF,TRBV2,-,TRBJ1-1,-
TGTGCCAGCAGCCAAGAGTTTAGGGCCGCAGATACGCAGTATTTT,CASSQEFRAADTQYF,TRBV4-2,-,TRBJ2-3,-
TGTGCCAGTAGTAGAGGGGATACGCAGTATTTT,CASSRGDTQYF,TRBV19,-,TRBJ2-3,once
TGTGCCAGTGGACCGACCGATTATGGCTACACCTTC,CASGPTDYGYTF,TRBV2,-,TRBJ1-2,-
TGTGCCAGCAGTTTGTTTGGGGTACGCCAAGAGACCCAGTACTTC,CASSLFGVRQETQYF,TRBV6-5,-,TRBJ2-5,-
TGTGCCAGCAGCTTGGGGGTAGTGGATACGCAGTATTTT,CASSLGVVDTQYF,TRBV5-6,-,TRBJ2-3,-
TGTGCCAGTAGTATGGTGGGGGTTGAGGAGCCCCAGCATTTT,CASSMVGVEEPQHF,TRBV19,-,TRBJ1-5,-
TGTGCCAGCAGTGATGTTCAATCCAATCAGCCCCAGCATTTT,CASSDVQSNQPQHF,TRBV6-1,-,TRBJ1-5,once
TGTGCCAGCAGTGAAGAGCACAGAATACAAGAGACCCAGTACTTC,CASSEEHRIQETQYF,TRBV6-1,-,TRBJ2-5,-
TGCAGCGTTGATCCCTCAGGGAAGGGGGAAAAACTGTTTTTT,CSVDPSGKGEKLFF,TRBV29-1,-,TRBJ1-4,-
TGTGCCAGCAGGACGGCAAATAATTCACCCCTCCACTTT,CASRTANNSPLHF,TRBV12-3/TRBV12-4,-,TRBJ1-6,few
TGCGCCAGCAGCTTGGGGGGTGAGTTAGGCACAGATACGCAGTATTTT,CASSLGGELGTDTQYF,TRBV4-1,-,TRBJ2-3,once
TGCAGCGCCAGGACTCATAGCACAGATACGCAGTATTTT,CSARTHSTDTQYF,TRBV29-1,-,TRBJ2-3,-
TGTGCCAGCAGTTTGCGGGATCCCGCTATGAACACTGAAGCTTTCTTT,CASSLRDPAMNTEAFF,TRBV27,-,TRBJ1-1,-
TGCGCCAGCAGCCACGGAAACACCATATATTTT,CASSHGNTIYF,TRBV5-1,-,TRBJ1-3,-
TGTGCCAGCAGTTACGGCCCTAGTAATGAGCAGTTCTTC,CASSYGPSNEQFF,TRBV6-5,-,TRBJ2-1,-
TGTGCCAGCAGCTTTTCTAGAAACAATGAGCAGTTCTTC,CASSFSRNNEQFF,TRBV5-5,-,TRBJ2-1,-
TGTGCCAGCAGCTTGGTACGGGGGGGTTACAATGAGCAGTTCTTC,CASSLVRGGYNEQFF,TRBV5-6,TRBD2,TRBJ2-1,-
TGTGCCAGCAGCCATTCAGAGAACACTGAAGCTTTCTTT,CASSHSENTEAFF,TRBV6-5,-,TRBJ1-1,-
TGTGCCAGCAGTGAAGTAGACGAGGGCAATCAGCCCCAGCATTTT,CASSEVDEGNQPQHF,TRBV6-1,-,TRBJ1-5,few